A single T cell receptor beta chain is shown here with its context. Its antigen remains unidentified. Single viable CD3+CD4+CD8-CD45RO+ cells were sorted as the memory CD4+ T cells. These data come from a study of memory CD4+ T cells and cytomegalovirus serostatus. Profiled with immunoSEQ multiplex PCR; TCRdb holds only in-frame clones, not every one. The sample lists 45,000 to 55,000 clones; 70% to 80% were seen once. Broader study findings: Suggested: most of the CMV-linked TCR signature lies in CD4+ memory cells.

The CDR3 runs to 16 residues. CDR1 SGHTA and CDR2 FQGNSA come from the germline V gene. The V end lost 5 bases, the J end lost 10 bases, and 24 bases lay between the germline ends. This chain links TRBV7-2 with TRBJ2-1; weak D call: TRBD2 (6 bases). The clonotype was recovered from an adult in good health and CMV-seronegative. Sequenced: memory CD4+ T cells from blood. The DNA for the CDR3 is TGTGCCAGCAGCCCACTTTCAGCGGGCGATACGAGGGAGCAGTTCTTC. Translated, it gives CASSPLSAGDTREQFF.